This is a list of T cell receptor beta chains from one sample in a study of shared clonotypes between healthy human individuals. Assay used: immunoSEQ multiplex PCR; TCRdb lists only in-frame clones, some missing. Here the sample spans more than 1 million clones, about four fifths being singletons. The sequencing input was memory CD4+ T cells from PBMCs. These receptors were obtained from a young man in good health. Some clones in this sample may be carry-over from other donors' samples. The CDR3 runs from the conserved cysteine through the conserved F or W.

CDR3 protein,J gene,V gene
CASSPWSRDTGELFF,TRBJ2-2,TRBV7-7
CASSLEPSVGEQFF,TRBJ2-1,TRBV5-1
CASSLDVPSGNTIYF,TRBJ1-3,TRBV7-6
CASSTHGGRDEQYF,TRBJ2-7,TRBV6-1
CASRPGTSGTYEQYF,TRBJ2-7,TRBV2
CASSSHLRTSGSNEQFF,TRBJ2-1,TRBV7-6
CAISEIGGQGKQYF,TRBJ2-7,TRBV10-3
CSVAWTSADEQFF,TRBJ2-1,TRBV29-1
CASSTEPGRDTEAFF,TRBJ1-1,TRBV5-4
CASSMSGIDRGRVFTEAFF,TRBJ1-1,TRBV11-2
CASSFSGDTGELFF,TRBJ2-2,TRBV7-2
CASSFPHGTPTDTQYF,TRBJ2-3,TRBV28
CASSQDSYRQETQYF,TRBJ2-5,TRBV4-3
CASSESQPQHF,TRBJ1-5,TRBV6-1
CAFSGAGTDTQYF,TRBJ2-3,TRBV10-3
CASSSDFLYEQYF,TRBJ2-7,TRBV5-4
CASSGQMWTGNTIYF,TRBJ1-3,TRBV6-1